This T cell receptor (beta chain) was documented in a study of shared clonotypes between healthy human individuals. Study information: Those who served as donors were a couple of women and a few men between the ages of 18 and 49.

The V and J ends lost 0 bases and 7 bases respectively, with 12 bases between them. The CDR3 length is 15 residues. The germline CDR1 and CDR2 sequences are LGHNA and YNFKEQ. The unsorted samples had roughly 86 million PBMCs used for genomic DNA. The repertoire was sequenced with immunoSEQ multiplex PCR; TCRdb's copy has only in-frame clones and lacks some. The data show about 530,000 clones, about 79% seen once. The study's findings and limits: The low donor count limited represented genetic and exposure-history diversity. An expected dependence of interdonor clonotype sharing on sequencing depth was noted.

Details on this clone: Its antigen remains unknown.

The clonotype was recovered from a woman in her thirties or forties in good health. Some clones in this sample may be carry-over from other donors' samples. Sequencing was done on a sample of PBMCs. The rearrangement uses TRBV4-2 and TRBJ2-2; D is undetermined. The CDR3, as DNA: TGTGCCAGCAGCCAAGAAGATTTTGGGGTCGGGGAGCTGTTTTTT. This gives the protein CASSQEDFGVGELFF.